These T cell receptor beta chains were read from a single sample in a study of T cell changes during pregnancy in multiple sclerosis. Assay used: immunoSEQ multiplex PCR; TCRdb lists only in-frame clones, some missing. The sample comprises approximately 32,000 clones, roughly 89% of which are singletons, and roughly a tenth rests with the top ten. Sample: CD8+ T cells from peripheral blood mononuclear cells, taken in the second trimester of pregnancy. All receptors derive from a female donor with multiple sclerosis, enrolled in a pregnancy study. CDR3s include the opening cysteine and the closing phenylalanine or tryptophan. Fields, in order: V gene, CDR3 protein.

V: TRBV6-1
CDR3: CASSEEDRAATNEKLFF

V: TRBV9
CDR3: CASSEGAGEQYF

V: TRBV2
CDR3: CASNRGNEQYF

V: TRBV10-3
CDR3: CASGQANTEAFF

V: TRBV14
CDR3: CASSQAGYEQYF

V: TRBV4-1
CDR3: CASSPKLGREEKLFF

V: TRBV10-2
CDR3: CASSHSGSTFYEQYF

V: TRBV4-1
CDR3: CASSDRGSYEQYF

V: TRBV19
CDR3: CASSIDRTRNTEAFF

V: TRBV27
CDR3: CASSPPGGELFF

V: TRBV19
CDR3: CASSIGLAGVWNEQFF

V: TRBV5-1
CDR3: CASSLDRSNYGYTF

V: TRBV29-1
CDR3: CSVEGGRGNTEAFF

V: TRBV29-1
CDR3: CSVEDHTDSYEQYF

V: TRBV9
CDR3: CASSAQPGLATYEQYF

V: TRBV18
CDR3: CASSPDDAGGNTGELFF

V: TRBV5-8
CDR3: CASLPGQKLGYTF

V: TRBV28
CDR3: CASSLAAGQRLETQYF

V: TRBV18
CDR3: CASSPGDRSPYGYTF

V: TRBV2
CDR3: CASSDRPEGDTQYF

V: TRBV2
CDR3: CASMSRTEQFF

V: TRBV11-1
CDR3: CASSLNGVTETQYF

V: TRBV10-3
CDR3: CAIRGGQGNRNTEAFF

V: TRBV29-1
CDR3: CSVTGDYSYEQYF

V: TRBV2
CDR3: CASRGTAYGYTF

V: TRBV28
CDR3: CAVSGSYNEQFF

V: TRBV10-3
CDR3: CAISASGVPYEQYF

V: TRBV9
CDR3: CASSADPGQHTEAFF

V: TRBV9
CDR3: CASSGDDRVGTEAFF

V: TRBV7-9
CDR3: CASSLTSGGAREQYF

V: TRBV5-4
CDR3: CASSLIFGLVSSDTQYF

V: TRBV27
CDR3: CASSLTGIGFNEQFF

V: TRBV9
CDR3: CASSVSAGGTDTQYF

V: TRBV7-9
CDR3: CASSLGDRSYTF

V: TRBV10-2
CDR3: CASNPSGNYNEQFF

V: TRBV9
CDR3: CASISQGAGGYTF

V: TRBV27
CDR3: CASTGGQLNSGANVLTF

V: TRBV27
CDR3: CASSLGRLSYGYTF

V: TRBV28
CDR3: CASMGPSYPGLAGGVGEQYF

V: TRBV16
CDR3: CASSQSAGNTEAFF

V: TRBV5-1
CDR3: CASSLAGFHGYTF

V: TRBV7-9
CDR3: CASSPQERGGPGDEQFF

V: TRBV14
CDR3: CASSQDSRDGNGYTF

V: TRBV12-1
CDR3: CASNLGLAGTYF

V: TRBV18
CDR3: CASSQTGGSYEQYF

V: TRBV5-1
CDR3: CASSLRGRNDSPLHF

V: TRBV7-9
CDR3: CASSSGGGQGAYEQYF

V: TRBV7-2
CDR3: CASSFTSGRRETQYF

V: TRBV4-1
CDR3: CASSLFGENTEAFF

V: TRBV10-3
CDR3: CAISESWLANEQFF

V: TRBV28
CDR3: CASSPSTGGNYGYTF

V: TRBV9
CDR3: CASSPAPGQPYEQYF

V: TRBV7-9
CDR3: CASSSGTSGRYEQFF

V: TRBV5-4
CDR3: CASSTSGTGRPYEQYF

V: TRBV4-1
CDR3: CASSQLTSGRNNEQFF